The 27 T cell receptor beta chains below were found in one sample sequenced in a study of cytomegalovirus exposure and HLA in healthy donors. The primer mix had 60 Vbeta and 13 Jbeta primers. Measured with immunoSEQ multiplex PCR; TCRdb has only the in-frame clones, and not every one. Counted here are about 140,000 clones, 80% occurring once; the ten biggest clones make up 13% to 15%. Sequencing was performed on PBMCs. The receptors derive from a woman aged 40 to 50 in good health and CMV-seronegative.

V gene TRBV28 combines with J gene TRBJ1-2; D possibly corresponds to TRBD1 (6 bases). Germline-derived CDR1 and CDR2 are MDHEN and SYDVKM. The CDR3 is made up of 14 amino acids. With 4 bases removed from V and 3 bases from J, the gap between germline ends came to 12 bases. CDR3 protein: CASSSPGQYYGYTF. The CDR3, as DNA: TGTGCCAGCAGTTCGCCGGGACAATACTATGGCTACACCTTC.

The rearrangement joins TRBV6-5 to TRBJ2-1; 8 bases are shared with TRBD1. The germline CDR1 and CDR2 sequences are MNHEY and SVGAGI. The CDR3 loop spans 15 amino acids. V lost 7 bases, J lost 6 bases, and 11 bases stayed unmatched. This CDR3 reads CASTQQGGSFNEQFF. CDR3 bases: TGTGCCAGCACCCAACAGGGGGGATCTTTCAATGAGCAGTTCTTC.

This chain joins TRBV6-1 and TRBJ2-2; 9 nucleotides align to TRBD2. V lost 8 bases to trimming and J lost 0 bases; unmatched junction nucleotides: 4. This CDR3 has 15 residues. Germline-derived CDR1 and CDR2 are MNHNS and SASEGT. CDR3 amino acids: CASQRLAANTGELFF. The CDR3, as DNA: TGTGCCAGCCAAAGACTAGCGGCGAACACCGGGGAGCTGTTTTTT.

The chain uses TRBV11-2 and TRBJ1-2, with 9 bases aligning to TRBD1. The CDR3 length is 17 residues. Germline V lookup: CDR1 SGHAT, CDR2 FQNNGV. The V gene end was trimmed by 6 bases and the J gene end by 4 bases; junction bases not matched to a gene: 15. The CDR3 here is CASRRPGQGPRFYGYTF. The CDR3 nucleotides are TGTGCCAGCAGGCGACCGGGACAGGGACCCCGATTCTATGGCTACACCTTC.

The CDR3 DNA reads TGCGCCAGCAGCTTGGTCTCCTACTACGAGCAGTACTTC. Translation gives CASSLVSYYEQYF. J is TRBJ2-7 and V is TRBV5-1; D remains unclear. The V and J ends lost 0 bases and 3 bases respectively, with 7 bases between them. The germline gives CDR1 SGHRS, CDR2 YFSETQ. The CDR3 covers 13 residues.

The chain has TRBV6-6 and TRBJ1-4; D is possibly TRBD1 (6 bases). CDR3 length equals 15 residues. The V end lost 4 bases, the J end lost 5 bases, and 14 bases lay between the germline ends. CDR1 and CDR2 (germline): MNHNY, SVGAGI (reference sequence). For the CDR3, the DNA is TGTGCCAGCAGTTCATCGGACAGCAGAAATGAAAAACTGTTTTTT. Translated: CASSSSDSRNEKLFF.

This clone was counted between two and nine times. V and J are TRBV19 and TRBJ2-1; the D gene is possibly TRBD1 (6 bases). The V end was cut by 0 bases, the J end by 7 bases, with 13 bases between. The CDR3 is made up of 15 amino acids. Germline V CDR1 and CDR2: LNHDA, SQIVND (reference sequence). CDR3 loop: CASSIDLIQGNEQFF. The CDR3 DNA follows: TGTGCCAGTAGTATAGATCTAATACAGGGAAATGAGCAGTTCTTC.

In its sample, this clone was seen a few times. The V and J genes are TRBV5-1 and TRBJ2-2, with 11 bases lining up with TRBD2. The trim removed 3 bases at V and 9 bases at J, leaving 4 bases unmatched. This CDR3 spans 14 amino acids. In germline, CDR1 is SGHRS, CDR2 YFSETQ. The CDR3 sequence is CASSSGLADRELFF. The DNA of the CDR3 is TGCGCCAGCAGCTCGGGACTAGCGGACCGGGAGCTGTTTTTT.

V is TRBV4-1 and J is TRBJ2-1, with 10 bases aligning to TRBD1. Trimming removed 10 bases from V and 5 bases from J; junction bases left unmatched: 11. This CDR3 has 15 amino acids. Germline assignment: CDR1 MGHRA and CDR2 YSYEKL. CDR3 sequence: CAIDTDRGDDNEQFF. The CDR3, as DNA: TGCGCCATCGATACGGACAGGGGGGACGACAATGAGCAGTTCTTC.

This clone has only one observation. One end of the junction varies from germline; a read error may be responsible. This chain uses TRBV7-7 with TRBJ2-1, with a tentative D call TRBD2 (6 bases). The CDR3 length is 14 residues. Germline V gene data show CDR1 as SSHAT and CDR2 as FNYEAQ (reference sequence). The CDR3 sequence: CASSRTGTHNEQFF. CDR3 DNA sequence: TGTGCTAGCAGCCGAACCGGGACTCACAATGAGCAGTTCTTC. Using reference TRBV7-7 and TRBJ2-1 for the parts outside the CDR3, the full variable domain is GAGVSQSPRYKVTKRGQDVTLRCDPISSHATLYWYQQALGQGPEFLTYFNYEAQPDKSGLPSDRFSAERPEGSISTLTIQRTEQRDSAMYRCASSRTGTHNEQFFGPGTRLTVL.

The chain is built from TRBV1 and TRBJ2-3; TRBD2, the D gene given by the table, was not confirmed from the DNA. TRBV1 is recorded as a pseudogene. There are 14 residues in the CDR3. Written as DNA, the CDR3 is TGCACCAGCAGCCAAGATGAGGGCACAGATACGCAGTATTTT. It codes for CTSSQDEGTDTQYF.

The CDR3 sequence is CASSRTSGRTYEQYF. The CDR3, as DNA: TGTGCCAGCAGCCGGACTAGCGGGCGCACCTACGAGCAGTACTTC. The chain is built from TRBV7-9 and TRBJ2-7, with 11 positions matching TRBD2. The CDR3 sequence is 15 residues long. CDR1 is SEHNR and CDR2 is FQNEAQ in the germline V gene (reference sequence). The V segment lost 5 bases and the J segment 2 bases; nucleotides outside the gene matches: 5.

The chain has TRBV6-6 and TRBJ2-5, with 9 positions matching TRBD1. The length of the CDR3 is 14 residues. J gave up 4 bases and V 5 bases, and 5 bases lay outside the gene matches. Germline V lookup: CDR1 MNHNY, CDR2 SVGAGI (reference sequence). The CDR3 DNA reads as TGTGCCAGCAGTGGCGACAGGGGGAGAGAGACCCAGTACTTC. It is translated as CASSGDRGRETQYF.

The genes are TRBV11-2 and TRBJ2-2, with 11 bases lining up with TRBD2. Germline-derived CDR1 and CDR2 are SGHAT and FQNNGV. V dropped 5 bases and J dropped 4; count of bases not matched to a gene: 6. The CDR3 runs 16 residues. The CDR3 reads CASSPITSGGTGELFF. The DNA of the CDR3 is TGTGCCAGCAGCCCCATAACTAGCGGGGGCACCGGGGAGCTGTTTTTT.

The chain recombines TRBV11-3 with TRBJ2-4, with D perhaps TRBD1 (6 bases). Per the germline V gene, CDR1 is SGHNT and CDR2 is YENEEA. The V end lost 5 bases, the J end lost 15 bases, and 20 bases lay between the germline ends. This CDR3 has 13 residues. The CDR3, as DNA: TGTGCCAGCAGCCCTGAACCCTTTCAGGGGACGTACTTC. As protein: CASSPEPFQGTYF.

This clone came up once. This chain links TRBV7-2 with TRBJ2-7, with 7 bases identical to TRBD1. The CDR3 totals 16 residues. Per the germline V gene, CDR1 is SGHTA and CDR2 is FQGNSA. The V gene end was trimmed by 1 base and the J gene end by 2 bases; junction bases not matched to a gene: 8. Written as DNA, the CDR3 is TGTGCCAGCAGCTTAGGGTACAGGGGACCCCCCTACGAGCAGTACTTC. Translation gives CASSLGYRGPPYEQYF. The whole variable domain, filled in from reference TRBV7-2 and TRBJ2-7, reads GAGVSQSPSNKVTEKGKDVELRCDPISGHTALYWYRQSLGQGLEFLIYFQGNSAPDKSGLPSDRFSAERTGGSVSTLTIQRTQQEDSAVYLCASSLGYRGPPYEQYFGPGTRLTVT.

This clone was recorded only once. The chain links TRBV7-6 to TRBJ1-3, with a weak D call TRBD1 (6 bases). There are 14 residues in the CDR3. Germline lookup yields CDR1 SGHVS and CDR2 FNYEAQ. Trimming cost V 5 bases and J 9 bases, with 17 bases left between them. CDR3 DNA: TGTGCCAGCAGCCCAGGGGCCCCTCCGGGCACCATATATTTT. Translated, it gives CASSPGAPPGTIYF.

This clone was detected only once. This sequence joins TRBV11-3 and TRBJ2-3; no definite D call. V lost 1 base and J 5 bases, leaving 10 bases between the germline ends. The germline CDR1 and CDR2 sequences are SGHNT and YENEEA. This CDR3 is 14 amino acids long. The CDR3 is CASSLGPSRDTQYF. For the CDR3, the DNA is TGTGCCAGCAGCTTAGGGCCTTCCAGAGATACGCAGTATTTT.

The chain uses TRBV11-3 and TRBJ1-1; D gene unclear. Germline CDR1 SGHNT, CDR2 YENEEA. This CDR3 is 13 amino acids long. The V end was cut by 3 bases, the J end by 1 base, with 6 bases between. CDR3 sequence reads: CASSFYENTEAFF. CDR3 nucleotides: TGTGCCAGCAGCTTCTACGAGAACACTGAAGCTTTCTTT. Combining the CDR3 with reference TRBV11-3 and TRBJ1-1 gives the whole variable domain EAGVVQSPRYKIIEKKQPVAFWCNPISGHNTLYWYLQNLGQGPELLIRYENEEAVDDSQLPKDRFSAERLKGVDSTLKIQPAELGDSAVYLCASSFYENTEAFFGQGTRLTVV.

The V call is TRBV28, the J call TRBJ1-2; D not certain. The CDR3 runs to 18 residues. Germline assignment: CDR1 MDHEN and CDR2 SYDVKM. The ends were cut back, 3 bases at V and 4 bases at J, with 24 bases in the middle. The CDR3 DNA reads as TGTGCCAGCAGTTTTGAGGGTCAAACCCTCCGTCCAACCTATGGCTACACCTTC. Protein sequence: CASSFEGQTLRPTYGYTF.

The V and J genes are TRBV6-5 and TRBJ2-2; possible D gene TRBD2, 5 bases. The germline gives CDR1 MNHEY, CDR2 SVGAGI. The CDR3 extends over 14 amino acids. V was trimmed by 2 bases and J by 3 bases, leaving 7 bases between them. DNA of the CDR3: TGTGCCAGCAGTTACCGGCGGGACACCGGGGAGCTGTTTTTT. This encodes CASSYRRDTGELFF.

CDR3 sequence: CASIRTPSTSTDTQYF. CDR3 DNA: TGTGCCAGCATCCGGACTCCCTCGACTAGCACAGATACGCAGTATTTT. The chain joins TRBV2 to TRBJ2-3; tentative D call: TRBD2 (5 bases). The V gene's germline CDR1 is SNHLY and CDR2 FYNNEI. V lost 7 bases and J 0 bases, leaving 17 bases between the germline ends. The CDR3 spans 16 residues.

The V gene is TRBV2, the J gene TRBJ1-5; D is ambiguous. The V gene lost 7 bases and the J gene lost 4 bases, with 11 bases spanning the gap. Germline V gene sequence: CDR1 SNHLY, CDR2 FYNNEI. The CDR3 spans 13 residues. DNA for the CDR3: TGTGCCAGCATGCGGAACGGGAATCAGCCCCAGCATTTT. Residues: CASMRNGNQPQHF.

The chain combines TRBV5-4 with TRBJ2-5, with TRBD2 matching 13 bases. The trim removed 3 bases at V and 7 bases at J, leaving 12 bases unmatched. This CDR3 is 17 amino acids long. CDR1 SGHNT and CDR2 YYREEE come from the germline V gene (reference sequence). In DNA form, the CDR3 reads TGTGCCAGCAGCTCCGGACTAGCGGGGGCCCGAGGCGCGACCCAGTACTTC. Its translation: CASSSGLAGARGATQYF.

The chain recombines TRBV7-3 with TRBJ2-3, with D tentatively TRBD2 (6 bases). Germline CDR1 is SGHTA and CDR2 is FQGTGA. Between the trimmed V and J ends, which lost 1 base and 3 bases, there was a span of 8 bases. This CDR3 is 14 amino acids long. The CDR3 loop is CASSLKRGTDTQYF. In DNA, the CDR3 is TGTGCCAGCAGCTTAAAACGGGGGACAGATACGCAGTATTTT.

The chain joins TRBV4-3 to TRBJ1-4, with TRBD1 as a possible D gene (5 bases). The CDR3 has 15 residues. Germline V gives CDR1 LGHNA, CDR2 YSLEER. Trimming left V 1 base short and J 7 bases short, with 13 bases between. The CDR3: CASSQGGQGSEKLFF. The CDR3 DNA sequence: TGCGCCAGCAGCCAAGGAGGCCAGGGAAGTGAAAAACTGTTTTTT.

The chain combines TRBV6-5 with TRBJ2-3, with TRBD2 matching over 9 bases. CDR1 is MNHEY, CDR2 SVGAGI, per germline. The CDR3 is 14 residues long. The V gene end was trimmed by 3 bases and the J gene end by 5 bases; junction bases not matched to a gene: 3. CDR3 residues: CASSYKRGEDTQYF. The CDR3, as DNA: TGTGCCAGCAGTTATAAGCGGGGGGAAGATACGCAGTATTTT.